One sample yielded the 14 T cell receptor beta chains listed below, sequenced in a study of CD8+CD57+ T cells in acquired aplastic anemia. The study profiled TCR beta VDJ and CDR3 using genomic DNA as template. From the reads, TCRdb called clonotypes with MiXCR, one entry per CDR3 protein. The repertoire holds about 220,000 distinct CDR3 sequences, with 30% to 40% as singletons. The specimen sequenced was sorted CD4+, CD8+, or CD8+CD57+ T cells (not recorded which) from PBMCs. The origin of the receptors is a human donor in good health, serving as a control.

The rearrangement joins TRBV11-2 to TRBJ1-4, with 10 bases that match TRBD1. The ends lost 1 base at V and 8 bases at J; junction bases unmatched: 7. Germline CDR1 SGHAT, CDR2 FQNNGV. The CDR3 loop spans 16 amino acids. CDR3 coding DNA: TGTGCCAGCAGCTTAGTGGGGACAGGGGCAGGGGAAAAACTGTTTTTT. This sequence encodes CASSLVGTGAGEKLFF.

In regard to this clonotype: A much larger clone differs from this one at a single base, so this may be a read error. The chain uses TRBV7-9 and TRBJ1-5; D perhaps matches TRBD1 (6 bases). Germline assignment: CDR1 SEHNR and CDR2 FQNEAQ (reference sequence). The ends were cut back, 2 bases at V and 4 bases at J, with 21 bases in the middle. This CDR3 has 18 residues. CDR3 bases: TGTGCCAGCAGCTTAATTCCTAACCGACAGGCCGCTAATCAGCCCCAGCATTTT. Its translation: CASSLIPNRQAANQPQHF.

This clonotype was picked up a small number of times. This chain uses TRBV19 with TRBJ1-6; TRBD1 might be the D (6 bases). Germline assignment: CDR1 LNHDA and CDR2 SQIVND (reference sequence). The germline V and J ends were trimmed by 6 bases and 10 bases, with 16 bases remaining between them. CDR3 length equals 14 residues. CDR3 bases: TGTGCCAGTAGCGCGACAGGCTATCGGTCACCCCTCCACTTT. Translating it yields CASSATGYRSPLHF.

For this clonotype: Given a much more abundant clone one base away, this may be a read error. This rearrangement joins TRBV20-1 to TRBJ2-1, with no clear D. Per germline, CDR1 DFQATT and CDR2 SNEGSKA (reference sequence). V dropped 0 bases and J dropped 10 bases, with 10 bases sitting between them. The CDR3 has 12 residues. Written as DNA, the CDR3 is TGCAGTGCTAGAGATCAGAAAGGCGAGCAGTTCTTC. It encodes CSARDQKGEQFF.

Worth noting for this clonotype: A much bigger clone sits one base away, suggesting this may be a read error. The chain has TRBV29-1 and TRBJ2-4; D is unresolved. V lost 0 bases, J lost 0 bases, and 21 bases lay in between. Germline V CDR1 and CDR2: SQVTM, ANQGSEA. CDR3 length equals 19 residues. DNA for the CDR3: TGCAGCGTTGAAGATTGGAGAGCTGCGCGTCAGAGAGCCAAAAACATTCAGTACTTC. The encoded protein is CSVEDWRAARQRAKNIQYF.

In the case of this clonotype: At one end the junction does not follow the germline gene, possibly because of a read error. The chain is built from TRBV6-4 and TRBJ2-3; D call uncertain. Germline lookup yields CDR1 MRHNA and CDR2 SNTAGT. This CDR3 contains 15 residues. The CDR3 spells CASSHSTQATDTQYF. The CDR3 coding sequence is TGTGCCAGCAGTCACTCGACTCAGGCCACAGATACGCAGTATTTT.

In nucleotides, the CDR3 is TGTGCCAGCAGCTCTAAACAGGGGGCGCGGGGCACCGGGGAGCTGTTTTTT. Residues: CASSSKQGARGTGELFF. V usage is TRBV7-3 and J usage is TRBJ2-2; 9 nucleotides align to TRBD1. The CDR3 has 17 residues. Unmatched junction bases numbered 10, after V lost 4 bases and J lost 4 bases. The germline V gene has CDR1 SGHTA and CDR2 FQGTGA.

The V and J genes are TRBV5-1 and TRBJ2-1; 7 nucleotides agree with TRBD1. The CDR3 totals 15 residues. CDR1 is SGHRS, CDR2 YFSETQ, per germline. After removal of 0 bases from V and 7 bases from J, the junction contained 7 bases not matched to a gene. The CDR3 DNA reads TGCGCCAGCAGCTTGGACCCCAGGACAGGAAATGAGCAGTTCTTC. As protein: CASSLDPRTGNEQFF. Full variable domain (remainder filled in from reference TRBV5-1 and TRBJ2-1): KAGVTQTPRYLIKTRGQQVTLSCSPISGHRSVSWYQQTPGQGLQFLFEYFSETQRNKGNFPGRFSGRQFSNSRSEMNVSTLELGDSALYLCASSLDPRTGNEQFFGPGTRLTVL.

This clonotype was seen a handful of times. The chain couples TRBV4-1 to TRBJ1-2, with TRBD1 matching over 7 bases. Germline loops: CDR1 MGHRA, CDR2 YSYEKL. CDR3 length: 18 residues. V lost 2 bases, J lost 2 bases, and 14 bases stayed unmatched. The CDR3 DNA reads TGCGCCAGCAGCCAACCCTTGGGAAGGGGGCACAAAAACTATGGCTACACCTTC. Its protein is CASSQPLGRGHKNYGYTF.

This clonotype has at least ten counts. V usage is TRBV7-9 and J usage is TRBJ1-5; TRBD1 agrees at 9 bases. This CDR3 contains 16 residues. Germline CDR1 and CDR2: SEHNR and FQNEAQ (reference sequence). V shed 1 base and J 3 bases; nucleotides not matched to a gene: 4. As DNA, the CDR3 is TGTGCCAGCAGCTTAGTGGGACAGGGTGCCAATCAGCCCCAGCATTTT. Its protein is CASSLVGQGANQPQHF.

This clonotype appeared a few times. This chain links TRBV5-1 with TRBJ2-1, with 12 bases fitting TRBD2. The CDR3 has 16 amino acids. Germline V CDR1 and CDR2: SGHRS, YFSETQ. V shed 4 bases and J 5 bases; nucleotides not matched to a gene: 7. This chain's CDR3 is CASSGRLAGDHNEQFF. CDR3 coding DNA: TGCGCCAGCAGCGGGCGACTAGCGGGAGACCACAATGAGCAGTTCTTC.

Note on this clonotype: This may stem from a read error, because a much larger clone lies one nucleotide away. The chain recombines TRBV19 with TRBJ1-2; D is perhaps TRBD1 (6 bases). From germline, CDR1 is LNHDA and CDR2 SQIVND (reference sequence). The CDR3 is made up of 17 amino acids. This CDR3 is CVSSINSAQGPNYGYTF. In DNA, the CDR3 is TGTGTCAGTAGTATAAACTCCGCACAGGGCCCTAACTATGGCTACACCTTC.

Of note for this clonotype: This may come from a read error, since a much larger clone is one base off. The rearrangement links TRBV12-3 or TRBV12-4 to TRBJ1-5, with D tentatively TRBD1 (5 bases). The CDR3 extends over 12 amino acids. V gave up 10 bases and J gave up 4 bases, with 11 bases separating them. The CDR3 sequence: CANRNTNQPQHF. The CDR3 nucleotides read TGTGCCAACAGGAATACGAATCAGCCCCAGCATTTT.

This clonotype was seen repeatedly, ten times or more. The V call is TRBV29-1, the J call TRBJ1-3; no definite D call. The V gene lost 8 bases and the J gene lost 0 bases, with 17 bases spanning the gap. This CDR3 contains 15 residues. Germline loops: CDR1 SQVTM, CDR2 ANQGSEA. CDR3 loop: CSIRSNRDSGNTIYF. The CDR3 DNA is TGCAGCATCCGCTCCAACCGAGACTCTGGAAACACCATATATTTT.